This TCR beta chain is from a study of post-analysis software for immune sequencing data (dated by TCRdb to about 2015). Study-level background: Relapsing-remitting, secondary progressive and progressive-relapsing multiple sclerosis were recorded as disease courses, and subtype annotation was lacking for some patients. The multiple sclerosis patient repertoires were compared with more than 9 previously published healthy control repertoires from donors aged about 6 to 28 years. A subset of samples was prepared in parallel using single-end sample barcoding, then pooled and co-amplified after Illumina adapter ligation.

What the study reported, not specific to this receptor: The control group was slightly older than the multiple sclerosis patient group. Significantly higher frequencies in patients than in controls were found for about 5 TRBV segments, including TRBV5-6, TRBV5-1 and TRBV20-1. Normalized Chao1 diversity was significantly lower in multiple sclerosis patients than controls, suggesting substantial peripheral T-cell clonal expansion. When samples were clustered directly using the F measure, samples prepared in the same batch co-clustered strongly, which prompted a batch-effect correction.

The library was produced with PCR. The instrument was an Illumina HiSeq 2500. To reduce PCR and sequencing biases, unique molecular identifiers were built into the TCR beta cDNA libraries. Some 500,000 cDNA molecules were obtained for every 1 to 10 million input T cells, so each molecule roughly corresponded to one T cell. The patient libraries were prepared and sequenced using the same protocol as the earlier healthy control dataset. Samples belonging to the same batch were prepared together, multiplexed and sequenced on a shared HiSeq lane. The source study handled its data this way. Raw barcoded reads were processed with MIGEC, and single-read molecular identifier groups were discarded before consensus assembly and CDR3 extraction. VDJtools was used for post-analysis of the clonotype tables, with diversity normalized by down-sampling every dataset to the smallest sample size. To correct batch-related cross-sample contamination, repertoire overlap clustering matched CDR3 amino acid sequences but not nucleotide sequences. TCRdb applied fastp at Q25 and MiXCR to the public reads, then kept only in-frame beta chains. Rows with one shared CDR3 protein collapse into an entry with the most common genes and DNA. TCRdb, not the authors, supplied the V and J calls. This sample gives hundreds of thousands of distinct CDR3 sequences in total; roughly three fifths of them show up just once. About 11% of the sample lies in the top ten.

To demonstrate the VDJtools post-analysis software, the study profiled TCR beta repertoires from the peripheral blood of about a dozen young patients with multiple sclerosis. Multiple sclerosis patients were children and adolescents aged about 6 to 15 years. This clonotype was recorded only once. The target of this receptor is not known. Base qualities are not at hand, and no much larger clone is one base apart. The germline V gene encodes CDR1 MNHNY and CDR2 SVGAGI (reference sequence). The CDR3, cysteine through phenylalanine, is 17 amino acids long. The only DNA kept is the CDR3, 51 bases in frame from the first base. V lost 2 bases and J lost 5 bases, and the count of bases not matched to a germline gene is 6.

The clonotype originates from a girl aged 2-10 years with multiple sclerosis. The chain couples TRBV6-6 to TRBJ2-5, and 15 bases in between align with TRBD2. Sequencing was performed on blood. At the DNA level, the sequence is TGTGCCAGCAGTTACGAGGGACTAGCGGGGGGTGACGAGACCCAGTACTTC. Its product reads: CASSYEGLAGGDETQYF.